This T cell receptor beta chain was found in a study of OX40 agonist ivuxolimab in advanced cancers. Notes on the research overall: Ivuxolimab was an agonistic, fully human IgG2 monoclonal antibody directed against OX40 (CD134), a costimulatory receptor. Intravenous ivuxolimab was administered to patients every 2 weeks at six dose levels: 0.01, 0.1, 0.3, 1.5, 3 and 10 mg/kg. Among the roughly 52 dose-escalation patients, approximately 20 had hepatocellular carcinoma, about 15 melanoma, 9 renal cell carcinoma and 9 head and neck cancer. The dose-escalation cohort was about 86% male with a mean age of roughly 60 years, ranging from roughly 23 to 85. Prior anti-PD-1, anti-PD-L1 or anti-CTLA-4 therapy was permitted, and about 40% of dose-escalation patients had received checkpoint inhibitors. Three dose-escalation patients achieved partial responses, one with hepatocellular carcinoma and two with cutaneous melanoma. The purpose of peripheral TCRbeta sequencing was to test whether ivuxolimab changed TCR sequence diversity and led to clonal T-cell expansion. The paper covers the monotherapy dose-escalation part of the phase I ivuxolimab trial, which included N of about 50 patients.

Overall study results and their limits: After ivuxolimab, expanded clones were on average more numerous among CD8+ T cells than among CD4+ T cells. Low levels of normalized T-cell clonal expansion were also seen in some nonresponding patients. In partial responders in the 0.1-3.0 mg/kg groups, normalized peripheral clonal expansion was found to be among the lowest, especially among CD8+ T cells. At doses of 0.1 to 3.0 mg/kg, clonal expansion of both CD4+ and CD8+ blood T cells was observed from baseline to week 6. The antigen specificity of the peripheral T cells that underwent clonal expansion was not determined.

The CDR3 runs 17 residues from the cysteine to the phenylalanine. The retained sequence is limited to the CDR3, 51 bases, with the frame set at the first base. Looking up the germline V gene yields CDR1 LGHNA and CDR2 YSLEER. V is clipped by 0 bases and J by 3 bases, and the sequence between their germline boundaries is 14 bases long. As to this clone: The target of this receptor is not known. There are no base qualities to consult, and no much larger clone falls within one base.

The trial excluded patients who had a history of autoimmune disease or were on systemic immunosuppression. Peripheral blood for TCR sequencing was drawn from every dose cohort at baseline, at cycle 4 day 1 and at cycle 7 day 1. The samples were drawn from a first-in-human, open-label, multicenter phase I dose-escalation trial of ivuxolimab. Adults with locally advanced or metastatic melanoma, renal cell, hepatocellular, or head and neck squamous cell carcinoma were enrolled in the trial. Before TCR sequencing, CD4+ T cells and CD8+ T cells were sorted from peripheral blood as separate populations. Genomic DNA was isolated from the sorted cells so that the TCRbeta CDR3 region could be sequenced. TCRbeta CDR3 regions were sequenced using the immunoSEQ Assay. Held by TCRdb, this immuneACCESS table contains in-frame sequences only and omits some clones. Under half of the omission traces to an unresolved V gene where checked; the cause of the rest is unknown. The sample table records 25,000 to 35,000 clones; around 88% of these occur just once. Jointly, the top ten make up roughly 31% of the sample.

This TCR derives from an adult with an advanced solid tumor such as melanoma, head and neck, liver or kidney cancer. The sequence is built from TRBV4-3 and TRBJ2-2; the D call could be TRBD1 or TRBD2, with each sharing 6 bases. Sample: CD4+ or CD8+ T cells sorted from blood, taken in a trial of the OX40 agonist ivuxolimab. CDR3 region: CASSQEGGRGYTGELFF. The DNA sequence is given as TGCGCCAGCAGCCAAGAGGGGGGCAGGGGTTACACCGGGGAGCTGTTTTTT.